Below, 23 T cell receptor beta chains from the same sample are listed, as sequenced in a study of CD8 T cells in ankylosing spondylitis (dated by TCRdb to the late 2010s). The library was built by means of 5' RACE. Instrument on record: Illumina HiSeq 2500. TCRdb cleaned the public reads at Q25 with fastp, built clones with MiXCR and kept in-frame beta chains. Identical CDR3 protein sequences are pooled into one entry, listed with their most common genes and DNA. Here the sample has about 280,000 distinct CDR3 sequences; around 20% occur a single time. Jointly, the top ten make up about 8.2% of the sample. The sample consisted of blood, either unsorted or a sorted T cell fraction (not recorded which). These receptors were obtained from a male donor with ankylosing spondylitis or in good health (not recorded which).

The gene calls are TRBV5-1 and TRBJ1-1, with 9 bases aligning to TRBD1. Germline V CDR1 and CDR2: SGHRS, YFSETQ. The CDR3 is made up of 12 amino acids. Trimming cost V 4 bases and J 8 bases; bases outside gene matches: 3. CDR3 region: CASSTGQGEAFF. The CDR3, as DNA: TGCGCCAGCAGCACCGGACAGGGGGAAGCTTTCTTT.

The chain uses TRBV5-6 and TRBJ1-2; D is possibly TRBD1 (6 bases). With 0 bases removed from V and 1 base from J, the gap between germline ends came to 7 bases. This CDR3 is 14 amino acids long. Looked up from germline, CDR1 is SGHDT and CDR2 is YYEEEE. The CDR3 sequence is CASSLDRDNYGYTF. As DNA, the CDR3 is TGTGCCAGCAGCTTGGACAGGGATAACTATGGCTACACCTTC.

This clonotype was seen a handful of times. V and J are TRBV5-1 and TRBJ2-3; 15 bases line up with TRBD2. The CDR3 totals 19 residues. J was trimmed by 0 bases and V by 3 bases; bases with no gene match: 8. CDR1 and CDR2 from the germline V gene are SGHRS and YFSETQ. In nucleotides, the CDR3 is TGCGCCAGCAGCTCCGGACTAGCGGGAGGGGCAGCTAGCACAGATACGCAGTATTTT. Translating gives CASSSGLAGGAASTDTQYF.

This clonotype came up a few times. This chain joins TRBV12-3 or TRBV12-4 and TRBJ2-3, with TRBD2 as a possible D gene (6 bases). CDR3 length equals 15 residues. The V end lost 4 bases, the J end lost 5 bases, and 16 bases lay between the germline ends. Here the CDR3 reads CASSYPLLAQDTQYF. The CDR3 bases are TGTGCCAGCAGTTATCCCCTCCTAGCGCAAGATACGCAGTATTTT.

The rearrangement links TRBV5-1 to TRBJ2-2, with D possibly TRBD2 on 6 matching bases. Trimming removed 0 bases at V and 2 bases at J, with 11 bases between. This CDR3 has 16 residues. The germline V gene has CDR1 SGHRS and CDR2 YFSETQ. In nucleotides, the CDR3 is TGCGCCAGCAGCTTGGCACGCGGGATAAACACCGGGGAGCTGTTTTTT. Residues: CASSLARGINTGELFF.

The chain is built from TRBV18 and TRBJ1-2; D may be TRBD1 (5 bases). CDR1 is KGHSH, CDR2 LQKENI, per germline. The CDR3 runs 13 residues. The V end was cut by 6 bases, the J end by 0 bases, with 8 bases between. The CDR3 DNA is TGTGCCAGCTCTCAGGGAGCTAACTATGGCTACACCTTC. This gives the protein CASSQGANYGYTF.

This chain links TRBV5-1 with TRBJ1-1; no clear D. Trimming left V 4 bases short and J 4 bases short, with 17 bases between. The CDR3 is made up of 15 amino acids. Germline loops: CDR1 SGHRS, CDR2 YFSETQ. The CDR3 here is CASSEVTVSGTEAFF. The CDR3, as DNA: TGCGCCAGCAGCGAGGTTACGGTTTCGGGCACTGAAGCTTTCTTT.

This clonotype has a handful of counts. The DNA for the CDR3 is TGTGCCAGCAGTCGGGGACAGGGGGTCTTCAATGAGCAGTTCTTC. Amino acid sequence: CASSRGQGVFNEQFF. The chain combines TRBV27 with TRBJ2-1, with TRBD1 identical over 11 bases. Germline V gene lookup returns CDR1 MNHEY and CDR2 SMNVEV (reference sequence). CDR3 length: 15 residues. The trim removed 5 bases at V and 6 bases at J, leaving 6 bases unmatched.

This clonotype has more than one count but fewer than ten. V and J are TRBV10-3 and TRBJ2-5, with 7 bases matching TRBD2. With 5 bases clipped from V and 5 bases from J, the junction kept 2 bases outside the gene matches. Germline V gene data show CDR1 as ENHRY and CDR2 as SYGVKD. The CDR3 is made up of 12 amino acids. The CDR3 bases are TGTGCCATCAGTTTGGGGGGGGAGACCCAGTACTTC. Amino acid sequence: CAISLGGETQYF.

The V and J genes are TRBV6-5 and TRBJ2-1, with D possibly called TRBD1 or TRBD2 (5 bases each). The CDR3 runs 17 residues. Germline CDR1 MNHEY, CDR2 SVGAGI. Between the trimmed V and J ends, which lost 2 bases and 0 bases, there was a span of 14 bases. CDR3 nucleotides: TGTGCCAGCAGTTACCCAACGGCAGGGACCTCCTACAATGAGCAGTTCTTC. Translating it yields CASSYPTAGTSYNEQFF.

This clonotype was seen only a few times. J is TRBJ1-5 and V is TRBV6-1; TRBD1 matches at 10 bases. With V trimmed by 7 bases and J by 6 bases, 9 bases remained unmatched. The CDR3 consists of 15 residues. Germline V gene lookup returns CDR1 MNHNS and CDR2 SASEGT. This CDR3 is CASKPGQGLSQPQHF. CDR3 in DNA: TGTGCCAGCAAACCGGGACAGGGGTTGTCTCAGCCCCAGCATTTT.

The DNA for the CDR3 is TGTGCCAGCAGCTTCGGGAGCGGGGGGGCGGATGAGCAGTTCTTC. Amino acid sequence: CASSFGSGGADEQFF. The V and J genes are TRBV11-2 and TRBJ2-1; 10 bases agree with TRBD2. This CDR3 has 15 amino acids. V lost 3 bases, J lost 8 bases, and 7 bases stayed unmatched. The germline CDR1 and CDR2 sequences are SGHAT and FQNNGV.

This clonotype has ten or more counts. The rearrangement joins TRBV27 to TRBJ2-1; D possibly corresponds to TRBD2 (6 bases). V was cut by 5 bases and J by 4 bases, with 21 bases left in between. This CDR3 is 17 amino acids long. The V gene's germline CDR1 is MNHEY and CDR2 SMNVEV (reference sequence). The CDR3 region is CASSVGIGGATYNEQFF. DNA for the CDR3: TGTGCCAGCAGTGTCGGAATCGGCGGGGCAACATACAATGAGCAGTTCTTC.

This clonotype was seen many times. This chain joins TRBV28 and TRBJ2-3; 12 bases match TRBD2. Germline V CDR1 and CDR2: MDHEN, SYDVKM. V lost 5 bases, J lost 8 bases, and 11 bases stayed unmatched. The CDR3 is made up of 16 amino acids. The DNA for the CDR3 is TGTGCCAGCAGTCTTCTAGCGGGAGGGCCGAGGGTTACGCAGTATTTT. As protein: CASSLLAGGPRVTQYF.

This rearrangement joins TRBV6-1 to TRBJ1-4; 8 nucleotides line up with TRBD1. Germline V gives CDR1 MNHNS, CDR2 SASEGT. The CDR3 covers 15 residues. Trimming removed 7 bases from V and 5 bases from J; junction bases left unmatched: 9. For the CDR3, the DNA is TGTGCCAGCATCAGGGGGCTAGAGGGGAATGAAAAACTGTTTTTT. Translated, it gives CASIRGLEGNEKLFF.

This clonotype was seen only a few times. V gene TRBV5-1 combines with J gene TRBJ2-5; no firm D call. Trimming took 4 bases from V and 1 from J, leaving 8 bases between them. Germline CDR1 reads SGHRS; CDR2 reads YFSETQ. The CDR3 extends over 13 amino acids. CDR3 sequence (DNA): TGCGCCAGCAGCGGCAGCTCCCAAGAGACCCAGTACTTC. Protein: CASSGSSQETQYF.

The chain links TRBV10-3 to TRBJ2-3; D gene uncertain. Germline V lookup: CDR1 ENHRY, CDR2 SYGVKD. The CDR3 runs to 15 residues. Trimming pared 2 bases from V and 1 base from J, leaving 10 bases between. The CDR3 sequence is CAISEAEIGTDTQYF. DNA of the CDR3: TGTGCCATCAGTGAGGCTGAGATCGGCACAGATACGCAGTATTTT.

This clonotype was recorded many times. CDR3 sequence (DNA): TGCAGCGGCAGACAGGGGGGTAACTATGGCTACACCTTC. Protein product: CSGRQGGNYGYTF. V and J are TRBV29-1 and TRBJ1-2, with TRBD1 matching over 9 bases. This CDR3 is 13 amino acids long. The V gene's germline CDR1 is SQVTM and CDR2 ANQGSEA. With 7 bases clipped from V and 1 base from J, the junction kept 4 bases outside the gene matches.

V is TRBV20-1 and J is TRBJ2-3; unclear D gene. V was cut by 0 bases and J by 0 bases, with 10 bases left in between. CDR3 length: 15 amino acids. In germline, CDR1 is DFQATT, CDR2 SNEGSKA (reference sequence). The CDR3 protein is CSARDRRSSTDTQYF. DNA for the CDR3: TGCAGTGCTAGAGATCGCCGCTCTAGCACAGATACGCAGTATTTT.

V is TRBV11-2 and J is TRBJ2-3, with D perhaps matching TRBD1 or TRBD2 (5 bases each). The CDR3 is made up of 16 amino acids. Germline V CDR1 and CDR2: SGHAT, FQNNGV. The V end lost 4 bases, the J end lost 1 base, and 15 bases lay between the germline ends. DNA of the CDR3: TGTGCCAGCAGCTGGGGGACCTCTCCGGGCACAGATACGCAGTATTTT. Its protein is CASSWGTSPGTDTQYF.

This clonotype was detected a few times. V usage is TRBV2 and J usage is TRBJ2-7; D gene uncertain. CDR1 and CDR2 from the germline V gene are SNHLY and FYNNEI. The CDR3 is 12 amino acids. The V gene lost 1 base and the J gene lost 4 bases, with 5 bases spanning the gap. The CDR3 DNA reads TGTGCCAGCAGTGAAGGGGATTACGAGCAGTACGTC. Translated, it gives CASSEGDYEQYV.

This clonotype was seen repeatedly, ten times or more. CDR3 in DNA: TGTGCCATCAGTGAGTCGAGCCAGGGGGCCTACGAGCAGTACGTC. Its translation is CAISESSQGAYEQYV. The chain recombines TRBV10-3 with TRBJ2-7, with 7 bases identical to TRBD1. With V trimmed by 0 bases and J by 2 bases, 4 bases remained unmatched. The CDR3 length is 15 residues. Germline CDR1 ENHRY, CDR2 SYGVKD.

The J gene is TRBJ1-1, the V gene TRBV5-5; 9 positions agree with TRBD1. Unmatched junction bases numbered 5, after V lost 4 bases and J lost 1 base. Germline CDR1 is SGHKS and CDR2 is YYEKEE (reference sequence). CDR3 size: 15 residues. The CDR3 loop reads CASSIRDRANTEAFF. CDR3 DNA sequence: TGTGCCAGCAGCATCCGGGACAGGGCGAACACTGAAGCTTTCTTT.